This entry is about one T cell receptor beta chain. Method: immunoSEQ multiplex PCR; TCRdb's copy keeps in-frame clones and lacks some. This sample has around 45,000 clones; about four fifths occur once, and the top ten carry less than 11%. The data originate from a study of OX40 agonist ivuxolimab in advanced cancers. CDR1 is SQVTM and CDR2 is ANQGSEA in the germline V gene. After removal of 7 bases from V and 2 bases from J, the junction contained 14 bases not matched to a gene. The CDR3 spans 15 residues. The receptor's source is an adult with an advanced solid tumor such as melanoma, head and neck, liver or kidney cancer. The chain combines TRBV29-1 with TRBJ2-7, with 7 bases fitting TRBD1. This specimen consisted of CD4+ or CD8+ T cells sorted from blood, obtained in a trial of the OX40 agonist ivuxolimab. In DNA form, the CDR3 reads TGCAGCGCCCTACCCTACACAGGGGATACCTACGAGCAGTACTTC. It specifies CSALPYTGDTYEQYF.